This TCR beta chain was retrieved from a study of cytomegalovirus exposure and HLA in healthy donors (dated by TCRdb to about 2017). For the study in its entirety: According to an earlier analysis of 587 of the donors, about 179 million T cells yielded 117 million unique TCR beta sequences and approximately 280 Gb of sequence data. Around 320 gigabases of sequencing data and tens of millions of unique TCR sequences were included in an early release covering roughly 600 HLA-typed donors. Among the roughly 380 genotyped donors, under 90% belonged to the genetic ancestry cluster associated with self-reported Caucasian donors. The study was designed to test whether signatures of past pathogen exposure could be identified by cataloging public T cell receptors. The study used immunosequencing to profile the T cell repertoires of 600 to 850 subjects and linked those repertoires to cytomegalovirus serostatus. A separate validation cohort of 100 to 150 different subjects was used in addition to the 666-subject first cohort. To predict cytomegalovirus infection status, the study brought together high-throughput TCR immunosequencing, statistical association of individual TCRs with disease status, and machine learning. A later analysis re-analyzed previously published TCR beta repertoires from roughly 600 donors and added high-resolution HLA genotyping to study TCR occurrence patterns. The later analysis used no new phenotypic data to find candidate immune exposures, relying instead on TCR beta sequences and their occurrence across donors. In an earlier analysis of 500 to 650 of the donors, high-throughput TCR beta sequencing was used to judge whether each TCR beta V gene segment behaved as functional or pseudogenic. Donor age, sex, ethnicity and CMV serostatus were compiled together with the repertoire data. A later genetic analysis used genome-wide SNP genotypes for about three fifths of the 666 donors, treating that subset as a discovery cohort. Every repertoire in the discovery cohort had been generated on one and the same sequencing platform. Class I and class II HLA loci were covered by the typing at four-digit resolution. The number of donors typed differed by locus, with about 629-640 for A, B, C, DRB1 and DQB1, roughly 520 for DQA1, over 600 for DPA1, and some 450 for DPB1. Several DR-DQ haplotypes were treated as single units for association and clustering because of strong linkage in the cohort. Among roughly 400 genotyped donors of the cohort, an average of approximately 250,000 unique TCR beta nucleotide sequences were sequenced per donor, around 18% of them non-productive. General findings and caveats noted by the study authors: In a later genetic analysis, fewer N-insertions in productive TCRs were reported among donors in an Asian-associated ancestry cluster than the roughly 640-donor mean. While some public TCRs were present in many individuals, most TCR sequences turned up only very rarely across donors. Because counts were too low, seventeen rarely observed V segments, including chromosome 9 orphons, were left out of the earlier analysis of approximately 580 of the donors. The cohort was sequenced for TCR beta chains only, and without alpha or paired-chain data the features that could be detected were limited. Strong co-occurrence of HLA alleles, especially DR and DQ, made assigning TCR associations to individual alleles difficult. In a later analysis, 16,951 TCR beta sequences were associated with specific HLA alleles at a false discovery rate of 0.05. In a later analysis, most CMV-associated TCR beta chains were found to appear HLA-restricted, with HLA associations seemingly driven largely by CMV exposure. A further reported finding was that TCR beta sequences accurately predicted the HLA-A and HLA-B alleles for most subjects in the first cohort. A few of the identified cytomegalovirus-associated TCR beta chains were confirmed in vitro to be specific for cytomegalovirus antigens. In an earlier analysis of approximately 590 of the donors, most TCR beta V segments appeared in productive rearrangements about 87% or about 30% of the time, broadly matching IMGT annotations. It was suggested by the authors that the approach could potentially be generalized to other disease states and immunological phenotypes. The sequencing pipeline was judged likely to have produced a cluster of highly shared sequence variants as a technical artifact. In the study, 150 to 200 TCR beta chains were listed as associated with cytomegalovirus. HLA typing was unavailable for some donors at each locus, so association tests used only the typed subset. In both the original and validation cohorts, the classifier was reported to diagnose cytomegalovirus status with high specificity and sensitivity. An association between a missense DCLRE1C variant and V-gene and J-gene trimming of TCR beta chains was found in a later genetic analysis and replicated in an independent cohort. Several of the top co-occurrence clusters appeared to be linked to parvovirus B19, influenza, CMV and Epstein-Barr virus, according to a later analysis. The 87-base-pair reads could not distinguish some IMGT-functional V segments, including TRBV6-2 and TRBV6-3, so those segments were excluded. According to a later analysis, TCR association rates differed among HLA loci, with DRB1 alleles showing the most associated TCRs and HLA-C alleles showing the fewest. Correlated functional status among segregating V segments might reflect linkage disequilibrium, but an unknown experimental factor could not be ruled out. The presence/absence analyses assumed that sequencing depth was roughly uniform across donors, and that assumption may not be true. Immune exposure information for the cohort was limited to CMV serostatus. In a later analysis, HLA-associated TCR beta chains showed more clonal expansion and lower generation probabilities than non-associated chains that were equally common.

The cohort comprised 666 healthy bone marrow donors. At the time of sampling, every cohort member was nominally healthy, though immune exposures that went unrecorded were likely present. The donor was CMV seropositive and was included in the group of 300 or so seropositive cohort members. A peripheral blood sample was provided by each donor, and peripheral blood mononuclear cells were used for TCR beta sequencing. Genomic DNA was extracted from the blood cell samples with the Qiagen DNeasy Blood Extraction Kit. Library preparation was by the immunoSEQ multiplex PCR assay. A mixture of 60 forward primers for TCR Vbeta segments and 13 reverse primers for TCR Jbeta segments was used in the multiplex PCR. A multiplex PCR assay on genomic DNA amplified the CDR3 region of rearranged TCR beta genes. The Illumina HiSeq System was used to sequence the amplified TCR beta libraries as 87-base-pair reads. Regarding the original processing steps: In a later analysis, some 80 million unique TCR beta chains were counted across the 650 to 700 repertoires, and about 10 million of these chains were shared by at least two donors. A nearest-neighbor algorithm error-corrected the raw reads and collapsed the reads into unique sequences, merging closely related sequences to remove PCR and sequencing errors. CDR3 sequences were aligned to IMGT reference sequences to assign V, D and J gene segments. Each retained sequence needed at least a six-nucleotide match to both a V gene segment and a J gene segment. Rearrangements were classified as productive when the CDR3 lacked stop codons and remained in frame with V and J, and all other rearrangements were classified as non-productive. Following IMGT convention, CDR3 was defined as the stretch from the second conserved V-encoded cysteine up to the conserved J-encoded phenylalanine. Sequences without an unambiguous match to a single V gene segment were excluded from the earlier analysis of a few hundred of the donors. An earlier analysis of over 450 of the donors classified V segments as functional when productive rearrangements were above 56.7% and as segregating when the standard deviation between donors was above 5%. A statistical classification framework was built for diagnosing cytomegalovirus status from the catalog of TCR beta chain sequences. A later analysis assigned V and J genes by comparing TCR nucleotide sequences with IMGT/GENE-DB human TR gene sequences. The TCRdist pipeline was used in a later analysis to assign CDR3 sequences and most-parsimonious VDJ recombination scenarios. In a later analysis, each TCR beta chain was defined by its CDR3 amino acid sequence together with its V-gene family, and reads without a unique V-gene family were excluded. A later analysis removed roughly 590 highly shared, low-generation-probability nucleotide sequences to deal with suspected cross-contamination and a sequencing artifact. For each public chain, a later analysis derived a clonal expansion index from normalized ranks of inferred template counts within each repertoire. In a later analysis, generation probabilities were computed using a VDJ recombination model fitted to out-of-frame rearrangements, and the results were checked against IGoR. In a later analysis, hypergeometric tests were used to score TCR-TCR, TCR-HLA and TCR-CMV co-occurrence, with a repertoire-size bias correction applied to TCR pairs. In a later analysis, false discovery rates were estimated by permuting HLA or CMV assignments 20 times. In a later analysis, co-occurring TCRs were grouped using DBSCAN, with TCRdist sequence similarity added in when clustering inside HLA-allele-positive subsets. Co-occurrence clustering excluded repertoires with fewer than 30,000 or more than 120,000 public chains, plus five with anomalous nucleotide sharing. TCRdb retrieved this table from immuneACCESS and kept in-frame rearrangements only. Not all clones are present; in checked studies, unresolved V genes account for under half, and no reason is known for the remainder. V, J and clone size are those of that table, while D and trimming were read from the DNA. The sample table contains 80,000 or so clones; only one count was recorded for roughly two thirds of them. 6.9% of the sample lies in the top ten.

There are 16 amino acids in the CDR3, from cysteine to phenylalanine inclusive. The CDR3 DNA has 48 bases and is translated from base 1. V gives up 2 bases and J gives up 0 bases, and the segment between their germline ends measures 13 bases. From the germline V gene, CDR1 is SGHVS and CDR2 is FNYEAQ. A note on this clone: Its antigen is currently not known. Base qualities are not at hand, and no much larger clone is one base apart.

This chain is built from TRBV7-6 and TRBJ1-2; the D segment cannot be called with confidence. The sequencing input was PBMCs. The sequence derives from a woman aged 50 to 60 in good health and CMV-seropositive. Here the CDR3 is given as CASSLSSTETNYGYTF. The DNA reads TGTGCCAGCAGCTTAAGCAGTACAGAAACTAACTATGGCTACACCTTC.